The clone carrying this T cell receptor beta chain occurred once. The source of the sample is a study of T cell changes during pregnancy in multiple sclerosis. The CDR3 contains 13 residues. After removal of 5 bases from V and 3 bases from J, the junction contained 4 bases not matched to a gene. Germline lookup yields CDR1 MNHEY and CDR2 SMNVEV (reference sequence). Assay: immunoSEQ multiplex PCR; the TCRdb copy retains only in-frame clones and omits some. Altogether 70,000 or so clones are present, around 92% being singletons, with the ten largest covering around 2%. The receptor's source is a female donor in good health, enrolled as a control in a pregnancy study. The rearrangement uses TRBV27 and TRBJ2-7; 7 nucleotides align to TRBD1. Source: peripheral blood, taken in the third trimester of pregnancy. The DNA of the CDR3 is TGTGCCAGCAGTGTGGGACAGAGCTACGAGCAGTACTTC. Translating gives CASSVGQSYEQYF.